This T cell receptor beta chain derives from a study of blood T cell repertoires in COVID-19. Across the study: PBMCs, B-cell-depleted T cells, or T cells provided the cDNA or gDNA that made up the material.

The germline V and J ends were trimmed by 2 bases and 6 bases, with 10 bases remaining between them. In germline, CDR1 is SGHVS, CDR2 FQNEAQ. The CDR3 loop spans 13 amino acids. Under the authors' procedure: Reference gene primer amplification yielded estimated nucleated cell counts. Sequenced by immunoSEQ multiplex PCR; TCRdb stores in-frame clones only, minus some. The DNA gave D and trimming, while V, J and clone size come from that table. The data hold some 180,000 clones, with more than 75% observed a single time. The sequence was obtained from a man between 35 and 55 years old with active or convalescent COVID-19. The sample comprised peripheral blood. This rearrangement joins TRBV7-8 to TRBJ1-1; TRBD1 might be the D (5 bases). CDR3 region: CASSLSGFAEAFF. CDR3 DNA sequence: TGTGCCAGCAGCTTATCAGGGTTCGCTGAAGCTTTCTTT.